Listed below are T cell receptor beta chains from one sample, sequenced in a study of circulating and synovial CD4+ cells in juvenile arthritis. Libraries were prepared by immunoSEQ multiplex PCR; TCRdb keeps only in-frame clonotypes and omits some of them. The repertoire has about 35,000 clones, about 95% of them found once; the top ten carry around 0.15%. Sequenced: CD4+ T cells from blood. The receptors originated from a human donor with juvenile idiopathic arthritis. CDR3s include the opening cysteine and the closing phenylalanine or tryptophan. Fields, in order: J gene, D gene, clone size, V gene, CDR3 DNA, CDR3 protein. D genes are given only for firm matches. For some rows the clone size is stated as once, few or many, or as a class when expanded; others skip it.

TRBJ2-7 | TRBD1 | . | TRBV2 | TGTGCCAGCAGGGATACCAACAGGGGGCGCGGGTACGAGCAGTACTTC | CASRDTNRGRGYEQYF
TRBJ1-1 | . | . | TRBV28 | TGTGCCAGCAGCCCAGGGCCGGGGGGTGGCACTGAAGCTTTCTTT | CASSPGPGGGTEAFF
TRBJ1-2 | TRBD1 | . | TRBV13 | TGTGCCAGCAGCCAAGAAGGGGGCTACTATGGCTACACCTTC | CASSQEGGYYGYTF
TRBJ1-6 | . | once | TRBV7-2 | TGTGCCAGCAGTTCAACAAGTTCCTATAATTCACCCCTCCACTTT | CASSSTSSYNSPLHF
TRBJ2-2 | . | once | TRBV4-3 | TGCGCCAGCAGCCAATCAGTGGTCACCGGGGAGCTGTTTTTT | CASSQSVVTGELFF
TRBJ2-6 | . | . | TRBV19 | TGTGCCAGTAGTCCGGTGGGGGCGATTTTGAGGGGGGCCAACGTCCTGACTTTC | CASSPVGAILRGANVLTF
TRBJ2-7 | . | . | TRBV7-2 | TGTGCCGGCAGCATCCAAGGGGGTACCTCCTACGAGCAGTACTTC | CAGSIQGGTSYEQYF
TRBJ2-3 | TRBD2 | . | TRBV10-3 | TGTGCCATCAGGGGACCGGGGAGGGGCCTACAGAGCACAGATACGCAGTATTTT | CAIRGPGRGLQSTDTQYF
TRBJ2-4 | . | . | TRBV11-2 | TGTGCCAGCAGCTTACTTACGGTAGCCAAAAACATTCAGTACTTC | CASSLLTVAKNIQYF
TRBJ2-3 | TRBD2 | . | TRBV19 | TGTACCAGTAGCCAGACTAGCGGAAGCACAGATACGCAGTATTTT | CTSSQTSGSTDTQYF
TRBJ2-1 | TRBD2 | . | TRBV11-2 | TGTGCCAGCAGCTTTGGGCGGGGAGGGTCCTACAATGAGCAGTTCTTC | CASSFGRGGSYNEQFF
TRBJ1-2 | TRBD1 | . | TRBV7-2 | TGTGCCAGCAGTCCGGTGCAGGGACAGGGAGGCTATGGCTACACCTTC | CASSPVQGQGGYGYTF
TRBJ1-1 | TRBD1 | . | TRBV10-2 | TGCGCCAGTAATGACAGGGGGGGAATCACTGAAGCTTTCTTT | CASNDRGGITEAFF